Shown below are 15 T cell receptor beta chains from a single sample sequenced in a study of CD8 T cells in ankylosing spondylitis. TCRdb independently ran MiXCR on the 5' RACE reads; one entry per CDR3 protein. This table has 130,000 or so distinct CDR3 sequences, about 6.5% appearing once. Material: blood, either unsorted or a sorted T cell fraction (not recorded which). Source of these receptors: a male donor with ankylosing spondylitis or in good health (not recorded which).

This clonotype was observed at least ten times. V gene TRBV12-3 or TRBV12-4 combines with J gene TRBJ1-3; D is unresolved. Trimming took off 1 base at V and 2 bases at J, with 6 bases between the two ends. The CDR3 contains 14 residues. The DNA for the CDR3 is TGTGCCAGCAGTTTAGGAGTAGCTGGAAACACCATATATTTT. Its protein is CASSLGVAGNTIYF.

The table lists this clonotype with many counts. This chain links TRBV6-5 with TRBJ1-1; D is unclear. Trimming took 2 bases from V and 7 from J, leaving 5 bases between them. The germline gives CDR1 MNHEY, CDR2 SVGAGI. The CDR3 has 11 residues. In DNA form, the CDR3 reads TGTGCCAGCAGTTACGGGTATGAAGCTTTCTTT. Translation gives CASSYGYEAFF.

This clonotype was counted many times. CDR3 sequence (DNA): TGTGCCAGCAGTTACTCAGGGACTAGCGGACAGCAGTTCTTC. This codes for CASSYSGTSGQQFF. This sequence joins TRBV6-2 or TRBV6-3 and TRBJ2-1, with TRBD2 matching 11 bases. V lost 0 bases, J lost 11 bases, and 3 bases stayed unmatched. The V gene's germline CDR1 is MNHEY and CDR2 SVGEGT. This CDR3 region has 14 residues.

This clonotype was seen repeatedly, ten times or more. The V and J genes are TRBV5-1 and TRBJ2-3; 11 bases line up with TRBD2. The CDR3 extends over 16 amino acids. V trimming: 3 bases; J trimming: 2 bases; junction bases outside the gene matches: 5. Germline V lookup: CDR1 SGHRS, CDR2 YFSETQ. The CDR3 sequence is CASSSTLAGATDTQYF. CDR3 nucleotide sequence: TGCGCCAGCAGCTCTACACTAGCGGGGGCCACAGATACGCAGTATTTT.

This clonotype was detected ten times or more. The CDR3 DNA follows: TGCGCCAGCAGCTGGGGACAGGGGAGGGATGAAAAACTGTTTTTT. The encoded protein is CASSWGQGRDEKLFF. The chain joins TRBV5-1 to TRBJ1-4, with 10 bases fitting TRBD1. The trim removed 3 bases at V and 6 bases at J, leaving 5 bases unmatched. The germline CDR1 and CDR2 sequences are SGHRS and YFSETQ. The CDR3 contains 15 residues.

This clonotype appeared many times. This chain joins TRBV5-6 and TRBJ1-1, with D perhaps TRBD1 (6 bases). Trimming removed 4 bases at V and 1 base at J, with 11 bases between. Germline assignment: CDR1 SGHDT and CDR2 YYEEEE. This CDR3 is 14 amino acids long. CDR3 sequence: CASSGGHPNTEAFF. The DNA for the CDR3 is TGTGCCAGCAGCGGGGGACACCCGAACACTGAAGCTTTCTTT. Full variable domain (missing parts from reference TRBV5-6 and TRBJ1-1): DAGVTQSPTHLIKTRGQQVTLRCSPKSGHDTVSWYQQALGQGPQFIFQYYEEEERQRGNFPDRFSGHQFPNYSSELNVNALLLGDSALYLCASSGGHPNTEAFFGQGTRLTVV.

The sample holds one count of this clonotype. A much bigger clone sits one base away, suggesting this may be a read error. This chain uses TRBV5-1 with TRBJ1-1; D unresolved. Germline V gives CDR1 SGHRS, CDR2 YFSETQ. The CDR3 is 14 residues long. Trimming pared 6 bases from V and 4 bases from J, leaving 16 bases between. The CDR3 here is CASTWEDRSTEAFF. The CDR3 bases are TGCGCCAGCACCTGGGAAGATAGGAGCACTGAAGCTTTCTTT. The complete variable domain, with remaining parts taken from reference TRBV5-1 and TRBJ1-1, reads KAGVTQTPRYLIKTRGQQVTLSCSPISGHRSVSWYQQTPGQGLQFLFEYFSETQRNKGNFPGRFSGRQFSNSRSEMNVSTLELGDSALYLCASTWEDRSTEAFFGQGTRLTVV.

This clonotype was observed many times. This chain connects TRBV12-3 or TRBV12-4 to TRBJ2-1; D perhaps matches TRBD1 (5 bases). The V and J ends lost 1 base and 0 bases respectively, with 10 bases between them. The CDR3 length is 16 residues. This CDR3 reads CASSLGPTDSYNEQFF. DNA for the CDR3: TGTGCCAGCAGTTTAGGACCGACAGACTCCTACAATGAGCAGTTCTTC.

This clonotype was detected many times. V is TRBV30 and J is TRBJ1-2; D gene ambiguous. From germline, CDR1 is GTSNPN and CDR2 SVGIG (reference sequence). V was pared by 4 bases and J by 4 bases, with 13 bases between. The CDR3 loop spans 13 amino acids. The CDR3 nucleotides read TGTGCCTGGAAGGTAGACAAAAGCTATGGCTACACCTTC. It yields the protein CAWKVDKSYGYTF.

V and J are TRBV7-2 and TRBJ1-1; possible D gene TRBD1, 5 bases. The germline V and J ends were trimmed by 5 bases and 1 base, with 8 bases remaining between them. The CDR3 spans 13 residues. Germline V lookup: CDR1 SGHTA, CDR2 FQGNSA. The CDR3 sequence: CASSGGQNTEAFF. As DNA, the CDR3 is TGTGCCAGCAGCGGCGGACAGAACACTGAAGCTTTCTTT.

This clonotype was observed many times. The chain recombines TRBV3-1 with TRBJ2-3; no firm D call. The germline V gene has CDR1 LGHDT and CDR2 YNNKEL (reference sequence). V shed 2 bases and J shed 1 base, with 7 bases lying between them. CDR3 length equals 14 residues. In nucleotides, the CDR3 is TGTGCCAGCAGCCAATATGAGGGCACAGATACGCAGTATTTT. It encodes CASSQYEGTDTQYF.

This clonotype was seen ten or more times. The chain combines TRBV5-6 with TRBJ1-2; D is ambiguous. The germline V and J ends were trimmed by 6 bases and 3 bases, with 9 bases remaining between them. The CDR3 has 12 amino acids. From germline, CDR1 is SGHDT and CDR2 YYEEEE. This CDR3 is CASTRRDYGYTF. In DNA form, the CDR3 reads TGTGCCAGCACCCGACGGGACTATGGCTACACCTTC.

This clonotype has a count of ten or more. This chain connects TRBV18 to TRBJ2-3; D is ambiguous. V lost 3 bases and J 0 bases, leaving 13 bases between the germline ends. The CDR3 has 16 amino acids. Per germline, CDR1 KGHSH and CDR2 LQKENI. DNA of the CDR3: TGTGCCAGCTCACCTGACTGGTTGCTCAGCACAGATACGCAGTATTTT. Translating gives CASSPDWLLSTDTQYF.

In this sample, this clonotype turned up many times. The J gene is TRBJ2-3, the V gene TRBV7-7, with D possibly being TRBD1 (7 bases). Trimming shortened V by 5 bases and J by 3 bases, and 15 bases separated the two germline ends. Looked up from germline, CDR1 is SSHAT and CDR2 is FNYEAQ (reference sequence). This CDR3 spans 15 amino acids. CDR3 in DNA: TGTGCCAGCAGCGCGGGACAGCCCCCAACAGATACGCAGTATTTT. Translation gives CASSAGQPPTDTQYF.

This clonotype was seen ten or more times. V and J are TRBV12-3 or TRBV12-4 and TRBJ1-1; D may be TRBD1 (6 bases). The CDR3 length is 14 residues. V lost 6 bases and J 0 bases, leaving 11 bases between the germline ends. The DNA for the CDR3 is TGTGCCAGCAGCCAACAGGGCATGAACACTGAAGCTTTCTTT. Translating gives CASSQQGMNTEAFF.